This TCR beta chain originates from a study of blood T cell repertoires in COVID-19. Study-wide background: Sites in the United States, Italy and Spain provided acute and convalescent COVID-19 samples. In each case, the material was cDNA or gDNA derived from T cells, B-cell-depleted T cells, or PBMCs.

Per the original data handling: Amplification of reference gene primers was used by the study to estimate nucleated cell counts. Profiling relied on immunoSEQ multiplex PCR, and the TCRdb table lists in-frame clones only, not all of them. That table furnishes V, J and clone size, whereas the DNA furnished D and trimming. This table has 50,000 or so clones, roughly four fifths appearing once. V shed 4 bases, J shed 5 bases, and the junction held 6 bases outside the gene matches. This CDR3 region has 14 residues. Germline V CDR1 and CDR2: SGHRS, YFSETQ. This clone was counted only a few times. This clonotype was sampled from a man in his forties or fifties with acute or convalescent COVID-19. Sequencing was performed on peripheral blood. V gene TRBV5-1 combines with J gene TRBJ1-1; 9 bases fit TRBD1. The CDR3 protein is CASSEQGALTEAFF. Written as DNA, the CDR3 is TGCGCCAGCAGCGAACAGGGGGCTTTAACTGAAGCTTTCTTT.